This TCR beta chain came from a study of CD8 T cells in ankylosing spondylitis. Study-wide results and caveats: Reactive arthritis synovial fluid and blood were previously reported to contain some motif variants. Significant enrichment of disease-linked clones was reportedly seen in matched ankylosing spondylitis synovial fluid. For ankylosing spondylitis blood, a TCR beta motif of eight or nine highly homologous variants appeared characteristic.

For this clonotype: Its antigen is unknown.

TCRdb redid the calling of the 5' RACE reads with MiXCR, one entry per CDR3 protein. The sample shows some 130,000 distinct CDR3 sequences, 5.5% to 7.5% of them seen only once. CDR3 length: 17 residues. Germline V gene data show CDR1 as ENHRY and CDR2 as SYGVKD. Trimming at V came to 10 bases and at J to 1 base, leaving 11 bases not matched to a gene. Sequenced sample: blood, either unsorted or a sorted T cell fraction (not recorded which). This chain links TRBV10-3 with TRBJ2-1, with 12 bases matching TRBD2. This sequence was found in a female donor with ankylosing spondylitis or in good health (not recorded which). CDR3 nucleotides: TGTGCCACCGCTCGGCTAGCGGGGGGGCGATCCTACAATGAGCAGTTCTTC. Translating it yields CATARLAGGRSYNEQFF.